One sample yielded the 28 T cell receptor beta chains listed below, sequenced in a study of identical twins. TCRdb reprocessed the 5' RACE reads via MiXCR and lists one record per CDR3 protein. Counted here are some 1,700,000 distinct CDR3 sequences, 25% to 35% occurring once; the ten biggest clones make up about 0.25%. Sequencing was performed on cord blood. The receptors were gathered from a newborn girl in good health.

This clonotype was seen a few times. This rearrangement joins TRBV6-1 to TRBJ1-5, with D perhaps TRBD1 (6 bases). Trimming cost V 5 bases and J 8 bases, with 16 bases left between them. Germline V gene data show CDR1 as MNHNS and CDR2 as SASEGT. This CDR3 is built from 14 residues. The CDR3 sequence: CASSRTAPVKPQHF. The CDR3 coding sequence is TGTGCCAGCAGTCGGACAGCCCCGGTTAAGCCCCAGCATTTT.

J is TRBJ2-1 and V is TRBV6-5, with unresolved D. The DNA end lines up better with TRBJ2-7; the J call may be wrong. The CDR3 totals 14 residues. The germline CDR1 and CDR2 sequences are MNHEY and SVGAGI. CDR3: CASSYRLEYNEQYF. The CDR3 DNA follows: TGTGCCAGCAGTTACAGGCTAGAGTACAATGAGCAGTACTTC.

The chain couples TRBV7-2 to TRBJ2-3; D unresolved. The V and J ends lost 4 bases and 4 bases respectively, with 15 bases between them. This CDR3 spans 15 amino acids. Germline V CDR1 and CDR2: SGHTA, FQGNSA. This chain's CDR3 is CASSSLRSMADTQYF. CDR3 sequence (DNA): TGTGCCAGCAGCTCACTTCGGAGTATGGCAGATACGCAGTATTTT.

This clonotype showed up just a few times. This chain links TRBV12-3 or TRBV12-4 with TRBJ1-4, with D unresolved. CDR3 length: 14 residues. Trimming removed 0 bases at V and 2 bases at J, with 4 bases between. The CDR3, as DNA: TGTGCCAGCAGTTTAGCGGTTACTAATGAAAAACTGTTTTTT. Translation gives CASSLAVTNEKLFF.

The rearrangement uses TRBV5-1 and TRBJ1-2, with a weak D call TRBD1 (5 bases). Trimming removed 2 bases from V and 4 bases from J, with 12 bases in between. The CDR3 loop spans 14 amino acids. Germline V gene data show CDR1 as SGHRS and CDR2 as YFSETQ. CDR3 sequence reads: CASSLRGESYGYTF. The CDR3 DNA reads as TGCGCCAGCAGCTTAAGGGGCGAGAGCTATGGCTACACCTTC.

This clonotype showed up just a few times. The chain joins TRBV20-1 to TRBJ1-1; D is unclear. The V end was cut by 2 bases, the J end by 5 bases, with 12 bases between. In germline, CDR1 is DFQATT, CDR2 SNEGSKA (reference sequence). The CDR3 has 13 amino acids. The CDR3 bases are TGCAGTGCTAGACAGGCGGCGGGGACTGAAGCTTTCTTT. Residues: CSARQAAGTEAFF.

This clonotype was seen a few times. The J gene is TRBJ2-7, the V gene TRBV27; D is ambiguous. The germline V and J ends were trimmed by 8 bases and 0 bases, with 14 bases remaining between them. This CDR3 is built from 14 residues. CDR1 is MNHEY and CDR2 is SMNVEV in the germline V gene (reference sequence). Here the CDR3 DNA reads TGTGCCAGCGGTTACAGCCGTAACTCCTACGAGCAGTACTTC. Translating it yields CASGYSRNSYEQYF.

This clonotype has only a few counts. This chain uses TRBV27 with TRBJ2-7; 8 positions agree with TRBD1. Germline CDR1 and CDR2: MNHEY and SMNVEV (reference sequence). This CDR3 is built from 14 residues. The junction had 10 bases not matched to a gene; V was cut back by 9 bases and J by 3 bases. This CDR3 is CASRRQGPFYEQYF. The CDR3 region has the DNA TGTGCCAGTCGGAGACAGGGGCCGTTCTACGAGCAGTACTTC.

The table lists this clonotype with many counts. This sequence joins TRBV5-1 and TRBJ1-1; tentatively, D is TRBD1 (5 bases). Trimming cost V 0 bases and J 4 bases, with 13 bases left between them. Germline V gene data show CDR1 as SGHRS and CDR2 as YFSETQ. The CDR3 totals 15 residues. CDR3 amino acids: CASSLAQGAGTEAFF. The CDR3 DNA reads as TGCGCCAGCAGCTTGGCCCAGGGCGCGGGCACTGAAGCTTTCTTT.

This clonotype was recorded a few times. The chain uses TRBV28 and TRBJ1-4; D remains ambiguous. V lost 4 bases, J lost 8 bases, and 11 bases lay in between. Germline V gene lookup returns CDR1 MDHEN and CDR2 SYDVKM. This CDR3 contains 13 residues. As DNA, the CDR3 is TGTGCCAGCAGTTGGACTGCTTTCGAAAAACTGTTTTTT. This gives the protein CASSWTAFEKLFF.

DNA for the CDR3: TGTGCCAGCATCAGACTAGCGGGAGCGGGGAATGAGCAGTTCTTC. Amino acids: CASIRLAGAGNEQFF. The V and J genes are TRBV2 and TRBJ2-1; 12 positions agree with TRBD2. Germline CDR1 reads SNHLY; CDR2 reads FYNNEI. This CDR3 comprises 15 residues. Germline trimming cut 7 bases from V and 7 bases from J; bases unmatched to any gene: 8.

Of note for this clonotype: A clone one base away is much larger, so this may be a read error. The chain links TRBV7-8 to TRBJ2-1; tentatively, D is TRBD1 (6 bases). Germline V gene lookup returns CDR1 SGHVS and CDR2 FQNEAQ. The CDR3 consists of 16 residues. CDR3 nucleotides: TGTGCCGGCAGCGCCAAACGGGACACTACATACAATGAGCAGTTCTTC. Protein: CAGSAKRDTTYNEQFF.

The chain combines TRBV6-1 with TRBJ1-5; 8 bases match TRBD1. The CDR3 loop spans 15 amino acids. The ends lost 6 bases at V and 4 bases at J; junction bases unmatched: 8. Germline V gene data show CDR1 as MNHNS and CDR2 as SASEGT. In DNA form, the CDR3 reads TGTGCCAGCAGCGACTACAGGGGGAGGAATCAGCCCCAGCATTTT. It yields the protein CASSDYRGRNQPQHF.

This clonotype was detected a few times. This rearrangement joins TRBV28 to TRBJ1-5; no reliable D call. The V gene's germline CDR1 is MDHEN and CDR2 SYDVKM. The length of the CDR3 is 15 residues. Trimming stripped 7 bases from V and 0 bases from J, with 13 bases between. CDR3 region: CASIPNLYSNQPQHF. The CDR3 DNA follows: TGTGCCAGCATCCCTAACTTGTATAGCAATCAGCCCCAGCATTTT.

Many counts were recorded for this clonotype. The chain carries TRBV24-1 and TRBJ2-1; TRBD2 matches at 7 bases. Germline lookup yields CDR1 KGHDR and CDR2 SFDVKD. V lost 5 bases, J lost 7 bases, and 4 bases stayed unmatched. The length of the CDR3 is 13 residues. CDR3 in DNA: TGTGCCACCAGTGTAGCGGGTACGAATGAGCAGTTCTTC. Protein sequence: CATSVAGTNEQFF.

The chain recombines TRBV12-3 or TRBV12-4 with TRBJ2-1, with D hard to call. Trimming pared 7 bases from V and 2 bases from J, leaving 6 bases between. CDR3 length: 12 amino acids. CDR3 sequence (DNA): TGTGCCAGCACCCTGACCTACAATGAGCAGTTCTTC. Its protein product is CASTLTYNEQFF.

The rearrangement joins TRBV6-1 to TRBJ1-5, with D tentatively TRBD1 (5 bases). CDR3 size: 17 residues. V lost 0 bases, J lost 3 bases, and 15 bases lay in between. CDR1 is MNHNS and CDR2 is SASEGT in the germline V gene. The CDR3 DNA reads TGTGCCAGCAGTGAAGCGAGGTTGGTAGGGACCAATCAGCCCCAGCATTTT. This translates into CASSEARLVGTNQPQHF.

V gene TRBV20-1 combines with J gene TRBJ1-3; TRBD1 agrees at 9 bases. Germline V gene lookup returns CDR1 DFQATT and CDR2 SNEGSKA (reference sequence). V was pared by 5 bases and J by 3 bases, with 5 bases of the junction left unmatched. The CDR3 consists of 14 residues. The CDR3 DNA reads as TGCAGTGCTCGAGGGGACAGGGATGGAAACACCATATATTTT. Protein sequence: CSARGDRDGNTIYF.

The CDR3 nucleotides read TGTGCCAGCAGCTTAGGGACACGGGGTGAGCAGTTCTTC. It specifies CASSLGTRGEQFF. The chain has TRBV7-6 and TRBJ2-1; D is tentatively TRBD1 or TRBD2 (5 bases each). V was pared by 1 base and J by 9 bases, with 10 bases between. The germline gives CDR1 SGHVS, CDR2 FNYEAQ. The CDR3 runs 13 residues.

This chain connects TRBV20-1 to TRBJ2-3, with a tentative D call TRBD1 (5 bases). There are 16 residues in the CDR3. Per the germline V gene, CDR1 is DFQATT and CDR2 is SNEGSKA (reference sequence). V was clipped by 5 bases and J by 2 bases, with 20 bases between them. The CDR3 DNA sequence: TGCAGTGCTCGTAACCAGGACAAGGGCCACACAGATACGCAGTATTTT. It encodes CSARNQDKGHTDTQYF.

The genes are TRBV7-2 and TRBJ2-3, with D maybe TRBD2 (6 bases). The V and J ends lost 4 bases and 2 bases respectively, with 19 bases between them. This CDR3 has 17 residues. Germline V gene sequence: CDR1 SGHTA, CDR2 FQGNSA. CDR3 residues: CASSSPPRGSTTDTQYF. CDR3 coding DNA: TGTGCCAGCAGCTCTCCCCCCCGGGGGTCGACCACAGATACGCAGTATTTT.

The V call is TRBV10-3, the J call TRBJ2-5, with 9 bases fitting TRBD1. The J segment lost 4 bases and the V segment lost 0 bases, leaving 3 bases of the junction unmatched. Germline loops: CDR1 ENHRY, CDR2 SYGVKD. The CDR3 totals 15 residues. The CDR3: CAISESGQGGETQYF. As DNA, the CDR3 is TGTGCCATCAGTGAGTCGGGACAGGGAGGAGAGACCCAGTACTTC.

This clonotype was counted at least ten times. The CDR3, as DNA: TGCAGCGTTGAACCCGGCCCGGGACCTCCTCAAGAGACCCAGTACTTC. Its protein is CSVEPGPGPPQETQYF. The chain combines TRBV29-1 with TRBJ2-5; D possibly matches TRBD1 or TRBD2 (5 bases each). Trimming removed 2 bases at V and 2 bases at J, with 18 bases between. This CDR3 has 16 residues. Germline loops: CDR1 SQVTM, CDR2 ANQGSEA. Looking up the rest from reference TRBV29-1 and TRBJ2-5 gives the full variable domain: SAVISQKPSRDICQRGTSLTIQCQVDSQVTMMFWYRQQPGQSLTLIATANQGSEATYESGFVIDKFPISRPNLTFSTLTVSNMSPEDSSIYLCSVEPGPGPPQETQYFGPGTRLLVL.

This clonotype was seen at least ten times. This chain joins TRBV27 and TRBJ2-2, with D hard to call. There are 13 residues in the CDR3. Germline CDR1 and CDR2: MNHEY and SMNVEV (reference sequence). V gave up 2 bases and J gave up 2 bases, with 3 bases separating them. The CDR3 here is CASSLVNTGELFF. CDR3 nucleotides: TGTGCCAGCAGTTTAGTCAACACCGGGGAGCTGTTTTTT.

The chain recombines TRBV20-1 with TRBJ2-7; D may correspond to TRBD1 or TRBD2 (5 bases each). CDR1 and CDR2 from the germline V gene are DFQATT and SNEGSKA (reference sequence). CDR3 length: 14 residues. Trimming removed 5 bases at V and 2 bases at J, with 16 bases between. CDR3 residues: CSAEGRQLTYEQYF. The DNA of the CDR3 is TGCAGTGCTGAAGGGAGACAGCTCACCTACGAGCAGTACTTC.

This clonotype has a handful of counts. One end of the junction does not line up with germline, which may come from a read error. The chain carries TRBV10-3 and TRBJ1-1, with 7 nucleotides matching TRBD1. Germline V gene data show CDR1 as ENHRY and CDR2 as SYGVKD. There are 12 residues in the CDR3. CDR3 in amino acids: CALRGGSTEAFF. The CDR3 bases are TGTGCCCTCAGGGGGGGGAGCACTGAAGCTTTCTTT.

CDR3 protein: CASSEWASSYNEQFF. In DNA form, the CDR3 reads TGTGCCAGCAGTGAATGGGCGAGCTCCTACAATGAGCAGTTCTTC. The chain recombines TRBV6-1 with TRBJ2-1, with unresolved D. V lost 2 bases, J lost 0 bases, and 8 bases lay in between. CDR1 is MNHNS and CDR2 is SASEGT in the germline V gene. The CDR3 has 15 residues.

This clonotype showed up just a few times. CDR3 DNA: TGTGCCATCAGCACTAGCGGGAGGACAGATACGCAGTATTTT. It encodes CAISTSGRTDTQYF. J is TRBJ2-3 and V is TRBV10-3, with 12 bases matching TRBD2. V lost 6 bases to trimming and J lost 3 bases; unmatched junction nucleotides: 1. Germline CDR1 is ENHRY and CDR2 is SYGVKD. There are 14 residues in the CDR3.